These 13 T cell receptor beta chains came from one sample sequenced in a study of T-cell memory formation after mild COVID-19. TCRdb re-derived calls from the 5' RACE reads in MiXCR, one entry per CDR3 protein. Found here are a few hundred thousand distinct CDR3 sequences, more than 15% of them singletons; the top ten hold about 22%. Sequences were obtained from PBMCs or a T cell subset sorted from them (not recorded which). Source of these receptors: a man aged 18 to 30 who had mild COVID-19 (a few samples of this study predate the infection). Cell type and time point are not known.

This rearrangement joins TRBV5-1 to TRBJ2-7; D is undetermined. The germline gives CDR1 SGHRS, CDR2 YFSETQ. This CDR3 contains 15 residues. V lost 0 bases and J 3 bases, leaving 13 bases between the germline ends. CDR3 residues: CASSLAGVRNYEQYF. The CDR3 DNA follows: TGCGCCAGCAGCTTGGCCGGTGTAAGGAACTACGAGCAGTACTTC.

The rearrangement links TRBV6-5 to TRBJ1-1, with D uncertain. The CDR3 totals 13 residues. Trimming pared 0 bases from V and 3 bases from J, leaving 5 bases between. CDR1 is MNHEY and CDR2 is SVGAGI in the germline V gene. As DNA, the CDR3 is TGTGCCAGCAGTTACTCTCTTGACACTGAAGCTTTCTTT. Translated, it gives CASSYSLDTEAFF.

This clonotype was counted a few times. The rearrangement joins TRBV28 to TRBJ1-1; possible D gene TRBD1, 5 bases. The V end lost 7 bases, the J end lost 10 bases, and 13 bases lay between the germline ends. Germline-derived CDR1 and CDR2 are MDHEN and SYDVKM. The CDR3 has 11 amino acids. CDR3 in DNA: TGTGCCAGCAAATCCGGGACGGGAGCTTTCTTT. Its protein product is CASKSGTGAFF.

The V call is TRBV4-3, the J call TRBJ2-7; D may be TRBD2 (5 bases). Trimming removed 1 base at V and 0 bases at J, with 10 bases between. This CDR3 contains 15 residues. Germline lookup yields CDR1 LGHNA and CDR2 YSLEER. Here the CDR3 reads CASSQVDGISYEQYF. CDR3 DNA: TGCGCCAGCAGCCAAGTAGACGGGATCTCCTACGAGCAGTACTTC.

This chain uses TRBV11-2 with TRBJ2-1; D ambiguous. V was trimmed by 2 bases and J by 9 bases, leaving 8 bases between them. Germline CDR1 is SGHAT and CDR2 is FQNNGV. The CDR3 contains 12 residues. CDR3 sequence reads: CASSLSTPEQFF. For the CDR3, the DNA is TGTGCCAGCAGCTTATCTACACCTGAGCAGTTCTTC.

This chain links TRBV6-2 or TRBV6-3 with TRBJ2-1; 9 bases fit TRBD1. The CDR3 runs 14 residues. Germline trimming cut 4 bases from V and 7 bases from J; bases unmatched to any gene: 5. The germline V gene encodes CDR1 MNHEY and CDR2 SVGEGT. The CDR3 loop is CASSSGQGLNEQFF. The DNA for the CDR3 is TGTGCCAGCAGTTCTGGACAGGGGTTAAATGAGCAGTTCTTC.

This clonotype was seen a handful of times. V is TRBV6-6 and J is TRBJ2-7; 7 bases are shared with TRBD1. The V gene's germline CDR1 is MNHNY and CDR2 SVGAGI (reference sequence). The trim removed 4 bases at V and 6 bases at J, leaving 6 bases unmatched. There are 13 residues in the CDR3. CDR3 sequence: CASSSAPGGEQYV. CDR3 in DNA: TGTGCCAGCAGTTCCGCCCCAGGGGGCGAGCAGTACGTC.

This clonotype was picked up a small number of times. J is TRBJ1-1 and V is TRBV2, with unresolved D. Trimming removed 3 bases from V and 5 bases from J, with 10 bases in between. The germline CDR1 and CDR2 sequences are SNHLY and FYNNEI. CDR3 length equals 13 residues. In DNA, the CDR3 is TGTGCCAGCAGTGACGCAGAAGGGACTGAAGCTTTCTTT. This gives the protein CASSDAEGTEAFF.

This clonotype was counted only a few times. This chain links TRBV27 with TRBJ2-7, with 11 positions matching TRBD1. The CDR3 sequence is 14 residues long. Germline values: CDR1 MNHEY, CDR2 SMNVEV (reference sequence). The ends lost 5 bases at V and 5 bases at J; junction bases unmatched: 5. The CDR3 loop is CASSGQGAVDEQYF. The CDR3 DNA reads TGTGCCAGCAGTGGACAGGGGGCAGTTGACGAGCAGTACTTC.

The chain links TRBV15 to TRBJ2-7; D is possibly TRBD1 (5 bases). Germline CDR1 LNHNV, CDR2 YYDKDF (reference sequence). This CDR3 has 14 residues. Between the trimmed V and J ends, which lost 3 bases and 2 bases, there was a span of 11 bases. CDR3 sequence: CATSSKTATYEQYV. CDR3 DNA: TGTGCCACCAGCAGTAAGACAGCCACCTACGAGCAGTACGTC.

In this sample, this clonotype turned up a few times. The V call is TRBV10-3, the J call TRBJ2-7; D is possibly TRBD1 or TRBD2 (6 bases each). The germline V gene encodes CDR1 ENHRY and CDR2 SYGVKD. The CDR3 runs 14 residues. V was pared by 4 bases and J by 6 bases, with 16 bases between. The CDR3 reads CAISVLEGGGEQYV. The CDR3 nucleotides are TGTGCCATCAGTGTCCTTGAGGGGGGAGGCGAGCAGTACGTC.

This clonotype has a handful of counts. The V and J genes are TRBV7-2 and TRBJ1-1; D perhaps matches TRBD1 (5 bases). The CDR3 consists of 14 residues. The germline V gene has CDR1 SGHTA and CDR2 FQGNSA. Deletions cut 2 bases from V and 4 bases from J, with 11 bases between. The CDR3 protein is CASSLTQRGTEAFF. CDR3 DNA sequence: TGTGCCAGCAGCTTAACCCAGAGGGGCACTGAAGCTTTCTTT.

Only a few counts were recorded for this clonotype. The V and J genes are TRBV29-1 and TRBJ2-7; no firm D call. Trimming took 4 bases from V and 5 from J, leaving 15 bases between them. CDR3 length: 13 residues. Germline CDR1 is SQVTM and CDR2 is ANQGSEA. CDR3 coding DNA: TGCAGCGTTGTGGGAAGATCCCCCAACGAGCAGTACTTC. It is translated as CSVVGRSPNEQYF.